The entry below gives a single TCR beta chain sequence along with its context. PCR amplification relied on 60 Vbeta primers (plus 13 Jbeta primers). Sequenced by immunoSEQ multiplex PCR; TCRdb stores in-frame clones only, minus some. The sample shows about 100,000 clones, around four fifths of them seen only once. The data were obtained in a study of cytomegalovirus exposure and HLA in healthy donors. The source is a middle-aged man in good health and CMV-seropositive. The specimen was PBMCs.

The CDR3 sequence: CASSGQGGNTEAFF. The CDR3 DNA sequence: TGCGCCAGCAGCGGGCAGGGGGGGAACACTGAAGCTTTCTTT. The chain couples TRBV5-1 to TRBJ1-1; TRBD1 aligns across 7 bases. Looked up from germline, CDR1 is SGHRS and CDR2 is YFSETQ. J was trimmed by 1 base and V by 4 bases; bases with no gene match: 4. CDR3 length equals 14 residues. Drawing the rest from reference TRBV5-1 and TRBJ1-1, the complete variable domain is KAGVTQTPRYLIKTRGQQVTLSCSPISGHRSVSWYQQTPGQGLQFLFEYFSETQRNKGNFPGRFSGRQFSNSRSEMNVSTLELGDSALYLCASSGQGGNTEAFFGQGTRLTVV.